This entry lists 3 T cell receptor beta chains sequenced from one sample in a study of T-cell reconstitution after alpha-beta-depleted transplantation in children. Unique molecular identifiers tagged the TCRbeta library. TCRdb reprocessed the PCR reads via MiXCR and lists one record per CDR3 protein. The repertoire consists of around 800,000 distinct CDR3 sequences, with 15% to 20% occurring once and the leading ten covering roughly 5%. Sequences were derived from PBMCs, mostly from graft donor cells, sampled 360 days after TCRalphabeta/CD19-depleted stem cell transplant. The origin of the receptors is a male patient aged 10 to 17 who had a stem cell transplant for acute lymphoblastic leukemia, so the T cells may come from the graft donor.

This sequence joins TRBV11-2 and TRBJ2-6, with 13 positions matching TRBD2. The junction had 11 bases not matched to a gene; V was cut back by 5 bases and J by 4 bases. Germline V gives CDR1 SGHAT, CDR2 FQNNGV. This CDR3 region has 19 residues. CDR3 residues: CASSKGLAGWASGANVLTF. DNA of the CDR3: TGTGCCAGCAGCAAGGGACTAGCGGGATGGGCGTCCGGGGCCAACGTCCTGACTTTC.

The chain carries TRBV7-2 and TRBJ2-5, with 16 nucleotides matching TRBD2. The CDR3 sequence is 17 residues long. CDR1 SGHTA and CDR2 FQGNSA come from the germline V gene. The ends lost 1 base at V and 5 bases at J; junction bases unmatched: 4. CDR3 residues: CASSLGGLAGGWETQYF. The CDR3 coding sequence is TGTGCCAGCAGCTTAGGGGGACTAGCGGGAGGGTGGGAGACCCAGTACTTC.

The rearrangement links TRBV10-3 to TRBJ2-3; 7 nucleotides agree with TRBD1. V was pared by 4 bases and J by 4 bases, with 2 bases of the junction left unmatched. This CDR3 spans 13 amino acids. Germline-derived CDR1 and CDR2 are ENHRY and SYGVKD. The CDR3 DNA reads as TGTGCCATCAGTGCCCAGGGGGCAGATACGCAGTATTTT. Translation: CAISAQGADTQYF.